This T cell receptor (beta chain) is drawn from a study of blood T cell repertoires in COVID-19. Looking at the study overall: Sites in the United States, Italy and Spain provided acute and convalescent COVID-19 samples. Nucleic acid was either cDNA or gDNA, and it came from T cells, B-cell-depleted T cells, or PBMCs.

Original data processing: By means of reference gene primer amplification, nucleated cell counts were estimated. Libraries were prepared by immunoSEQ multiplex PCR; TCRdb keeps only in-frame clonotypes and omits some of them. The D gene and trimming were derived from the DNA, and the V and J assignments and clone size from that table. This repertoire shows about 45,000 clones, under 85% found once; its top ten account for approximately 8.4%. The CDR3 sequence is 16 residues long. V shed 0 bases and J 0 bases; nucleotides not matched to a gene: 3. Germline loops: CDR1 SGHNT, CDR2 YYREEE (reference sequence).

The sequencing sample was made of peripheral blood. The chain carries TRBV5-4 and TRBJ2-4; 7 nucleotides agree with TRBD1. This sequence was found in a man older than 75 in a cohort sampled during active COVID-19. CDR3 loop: CASSLGQGLAKNIQYF. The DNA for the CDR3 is TGTGCCAGCAGCTTGGGACAGGGCCTAGCCAAAAACATTCAGTACTTC.